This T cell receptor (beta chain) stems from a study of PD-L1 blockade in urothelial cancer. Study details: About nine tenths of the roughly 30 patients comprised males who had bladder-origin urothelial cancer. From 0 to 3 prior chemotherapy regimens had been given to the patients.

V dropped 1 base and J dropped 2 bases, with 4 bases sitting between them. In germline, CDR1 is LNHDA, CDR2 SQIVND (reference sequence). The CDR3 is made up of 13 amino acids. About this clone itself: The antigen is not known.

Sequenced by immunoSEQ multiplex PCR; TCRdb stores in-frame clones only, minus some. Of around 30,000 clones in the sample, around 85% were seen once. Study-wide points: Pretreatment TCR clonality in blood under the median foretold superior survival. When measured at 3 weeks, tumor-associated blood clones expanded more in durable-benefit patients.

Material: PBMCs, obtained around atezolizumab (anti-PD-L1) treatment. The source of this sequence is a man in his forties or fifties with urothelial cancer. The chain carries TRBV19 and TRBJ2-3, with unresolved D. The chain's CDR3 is CASSIALTDTQYF. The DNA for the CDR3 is TGTGCCAGTAGTATAGCCCTCACAGATACGCAGTATTTT.